This TCR beta chain was recovered during a study of blood T cell repertoires in COVID-19. Repertoires were generated with immunoSEQ multiplex PCR, while TCRdb's copy carries only in-frame clones and drops some. Among under 100,000 clones, around 82% were seen once, and the ten largest hold around 15%. Germline V gives CDR1 MNHEY, CDR2 SVGAGI. V lost 0 bases and J 5 bases, leaving 13 bases between the germline ends. The CDR3 runs to 15 residues. The sample comprised peripheral blood. The J gene is TRBJ1-1, the V gene TRBV6-5; D may be TRBD1 (6 bases). The clonotype was recovered from a woman aged 55-70 years with acute or convalescent COVID-19. For the CDR3, the DNA is TGTGCCAGCAGTTACTCTGGGGGCGCCAAAACTGAAGCTTTCTTT. Its protein is CASSYSGGAKTEAFF.